This T cell receptor (beta chain) was found in a study of T cell responses to AZD1222 COVID-19 vaccine. Overall study context: Researchers grouped second doses given at about 4 or about 12 weeks into one pool.

Points from the study as a whole: White British people made up most donors, females outnumbered males, and clonal diversity was possibly underestimated. Recipients of AZD1222 seropositive at baseline numbered only five or six. No repertoire was sampled before or during the peak T cell response, only after it.

This table comes from immunoSEQ multiplex PCR, and its TCRdb copy is limited to in-frame clones, with some not included. The profile shows approximately 140,000 clones, more than 85% of them singletons. Trimming removed 4 bases from V and 5 bases from J, with 11 bases in between. This CDR3 comprises 13 residues. Per germline, CDR1 SQVTM and CDR2 ANQGSEA. On this clone: Its antigen is still unknown.

The J gene is TRBJ1-4, the V gene TRBV29-1, with D possibly matching TRBD1 (5 bases). This sequence was found in an adult in good health. This sample comprised peripheral blood, obtained on day 0 of AZD1222 vaccination. The DNA for the CDR3 is TGCAGCGTTGTGGGCAGGGACAATGAAAAACTGTTTTTT. Protein product: CSVVGRDNEKLFF.